Reported below is one T cell receptor (beta chain). What it binds is unknown. The entry originates in a study of regulatory T cells in long-lasting Graves disease. Documented time point: newly diagnosed GD, antithyroid drugs for less than 3 months. From PBMCs, RNA was extracted and then used to make the TCR library. Relying on iRepertoire HTBI primers and Arm-PCR of CDR3 regions, the team built TCR beta libraries. Authors' processing steps: Spanning all samples, the identified segments comprised some 62 TRBV and 14 TRBJ. TCRdb recomputed calls from the multiplex PCR reads with MiXCR, one row per CDR3 protein. TCRdb's processing, not the authors' own work, is the source of the V and J calls. The repertoire holds some 220,000 distinct CDR3 sequences, around 20% seen once, with 12% in the top ten. Regarding the study as a whole: Accuracy could have been hurt by small sample size.

The same data also went into a second study, on T cells in Graves' hyperthyroidism and ophthalmopathy. Turning to that study: The HTBI primer set served for first-round RT-PCR of the TCR CDR3.

This sequence was found in a woman in her 30s with Graves disease. This sample comprised peripheral blood mononuclear cells (PBMCs), obtained at new diagnosis, from a patient treated with antithyroid drugs.

CDR3 residues: CASSPTGVKETQYF. CDR3 bases: TGTGCCAGCAGTCCTACAGGGGTGAAAGAGACCCAGTACTTC. This chain joins TRBV28 and TRBJ2-5, with 7 bases matching TRBD1. The germline V gene encodes CDR1 MDHEN and CDR2 SYDVKM. The CDR3 is 14 residues long. V lost 5 bases and J lost 3; bases outside the gene matches: 6.